The T cell receptor beta chain described here comes from a study of regulatory T cells in long-lasting Graves disease. This clonotype was seen a handful of times. What it binds is unknown. J gave up 8 bases and V 2 bases, and 8 bases lay outside the gene matches. This CDR3 is built from 13 residues. Germline CDR1 and CDR2: SQVTM and ANQGSEA. In building TCR beta libraries, iRepertoire HTBI primers were used together with Arm-PCR of CDR3 regions. Via MiXCR, TCRdb re-called the multiplex PCR reads, giving one row per CDR3 protein. The sample has hundreds of thousands of distinct CDR3 sequences, about 32% seen once. Time point indicated: persistent/refractory GD, antithyroid drugs over 5 years with positive TRAb. The TCR library used RNA extracted from PBMCs. Study-wide results and limits: For persistent Graves' patients, TCR diversity was lower than for newly diagnosed ones.

The chain combines TRBV29-1 with TRBJ1-2; 7 bases match TRBD1. This TCR derives from a female donor with Graves disease. This specimen was peripheral blood mononuclear cells (PBMCs), taken when the disease was refractory, from a patient treated with antithyroid drugs. The CDR3 region has the DNA TGCAGCGTTGAATGGGGCAGGGGGGGCGGCTACACCTTC. Translating gives CSVEWGRGGGYTF.